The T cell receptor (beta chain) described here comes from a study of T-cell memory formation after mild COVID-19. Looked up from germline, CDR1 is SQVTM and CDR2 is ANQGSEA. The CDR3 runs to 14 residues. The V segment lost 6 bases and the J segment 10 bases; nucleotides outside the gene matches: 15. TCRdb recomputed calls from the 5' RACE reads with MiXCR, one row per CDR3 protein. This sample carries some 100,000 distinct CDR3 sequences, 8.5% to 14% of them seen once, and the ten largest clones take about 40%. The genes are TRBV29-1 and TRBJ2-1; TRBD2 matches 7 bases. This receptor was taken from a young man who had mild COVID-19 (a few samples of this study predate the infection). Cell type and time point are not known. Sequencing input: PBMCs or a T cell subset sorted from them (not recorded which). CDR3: CSVFQAGRGSEQFF. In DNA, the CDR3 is TGCAGCGTCTTTCAAGCGGGACGCGGTAGCGAGCAGTTCTTC.